This T cell receptor beta chain was sequenced for a study of cytomegalovirus exposure and HLA in healthy donors. Whole-study results and caveats: Three CMV-associated chains proved CMV antigen-specific in vitro.

For this clone: Its antigen is not known.

The PCR used 60 Vbeta and 13 Jbeta primers. Using immunoSEQ multiplex PCR, the repertoire was profiled, and TCRdb retains in-frame clones only, with some absent. Altogether about 86,000 clones are present, 60% to 80% being singletons, with the ten largest covering under 10%. The CDR3 has 15 amino acids. V lost 6 bases, J lost 5 bases, and 11 bases stayed unmatched. Germline V gene lookup returns CDR1 LGHNA and CDR2 YNFKEQ. The sample was PBMCs. The rearrangement uses TRBV4-2 and TRBJ2-7; 9 bases map to TRBD1. The clonotype was recovered from a man aged 55 to 70 in good health and CMV-seronegative. The CDR3 DNA is TGTGCCAGCAGTTCCTCCAAGGACAGGGGCCACGAGCAGTACTTC. Its protein product is CASSSSKDRGHEQYF.